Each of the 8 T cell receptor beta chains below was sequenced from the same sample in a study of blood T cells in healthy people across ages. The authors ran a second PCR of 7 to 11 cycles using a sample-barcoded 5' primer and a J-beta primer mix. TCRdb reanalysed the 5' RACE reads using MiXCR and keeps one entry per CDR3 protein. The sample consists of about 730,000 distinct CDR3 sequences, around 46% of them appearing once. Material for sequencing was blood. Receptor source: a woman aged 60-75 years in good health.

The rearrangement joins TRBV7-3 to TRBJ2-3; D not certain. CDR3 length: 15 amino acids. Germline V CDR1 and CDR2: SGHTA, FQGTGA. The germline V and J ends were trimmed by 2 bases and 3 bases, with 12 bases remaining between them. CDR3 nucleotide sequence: TGTGCCAGCAGCTTAGGGGATGGTGGAACAGATACGCAGTATTTT. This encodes CASSLGDGGTDTQYF.

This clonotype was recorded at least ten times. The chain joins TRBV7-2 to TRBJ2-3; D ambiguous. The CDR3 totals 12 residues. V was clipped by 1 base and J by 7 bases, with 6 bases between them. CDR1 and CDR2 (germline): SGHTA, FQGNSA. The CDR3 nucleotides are TGTGCCAGCAGCTTAGAACTAAATACGCAGTATTTT. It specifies CASSLELNTQYF.

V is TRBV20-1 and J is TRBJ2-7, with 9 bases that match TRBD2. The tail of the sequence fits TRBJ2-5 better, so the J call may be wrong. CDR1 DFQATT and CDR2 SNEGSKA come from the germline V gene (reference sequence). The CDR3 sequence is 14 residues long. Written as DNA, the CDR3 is TGCAGTGCTAGAGGGACTAGCGCCCAAGAGACCCAGTACTTC. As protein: CSARGTSAQETQYF.

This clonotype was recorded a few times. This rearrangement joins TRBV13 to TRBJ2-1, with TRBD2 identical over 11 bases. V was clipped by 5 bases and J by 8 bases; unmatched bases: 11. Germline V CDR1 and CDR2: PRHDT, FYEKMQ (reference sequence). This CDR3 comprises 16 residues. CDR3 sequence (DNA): TGTGCCAGCAGCACCACCGGGACTAGCGGTTTCCATGAGCAGTTCTTC. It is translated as CASSTTGTSGFHEQFF.

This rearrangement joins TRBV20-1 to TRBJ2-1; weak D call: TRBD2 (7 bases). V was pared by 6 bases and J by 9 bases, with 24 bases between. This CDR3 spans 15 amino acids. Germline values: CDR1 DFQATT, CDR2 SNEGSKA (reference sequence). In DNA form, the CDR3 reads TGCAGTGCCCGTAGAAAGGGGGGAGGGCCTATTGAGCAGTTCTTC. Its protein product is CSARRKGGGPIEQFF.

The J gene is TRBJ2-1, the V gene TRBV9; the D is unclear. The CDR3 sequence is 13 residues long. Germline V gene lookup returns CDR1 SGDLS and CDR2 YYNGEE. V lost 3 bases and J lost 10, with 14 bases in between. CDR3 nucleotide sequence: TGTGCCAGCAGCGGAGTAGGTCCGGGCGAGCAGTTCTTC. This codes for CASSGVGPGEQFF.

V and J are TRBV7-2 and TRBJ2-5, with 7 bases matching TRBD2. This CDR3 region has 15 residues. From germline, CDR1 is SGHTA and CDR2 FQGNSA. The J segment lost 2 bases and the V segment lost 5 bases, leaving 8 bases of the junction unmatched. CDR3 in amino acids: CASSRTQRDQETQYF. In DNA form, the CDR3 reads TGTGCCAGCAGCCGGACACAGCGGGATCAAGAGACCCAGTACTTC.

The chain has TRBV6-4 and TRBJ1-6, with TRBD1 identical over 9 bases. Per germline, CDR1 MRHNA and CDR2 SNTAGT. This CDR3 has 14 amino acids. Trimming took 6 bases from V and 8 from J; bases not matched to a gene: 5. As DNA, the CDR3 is TGTGCCAGCAGGGGACAGGGTGTGCATTCACCCCTCCACTTT. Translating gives CASRGQGVHSPLHF.